This record concerns one TCR beta chain sequence. Its antigen is currently not known. No clone much larger than this one lies a single base away; base qualities are absent. The CDR3 runs 15 amino acids, cysteine and phenylalanine included. The retained sequence is limited to the CDR3, 45 bases, with the frame set at the first base. As encoded in the germline V gene, CDR1 is MNHEY while CDR2 is SVGEGT. Trimming removed 1 base from V and 0 bases from J, leaving 7 bases between the germline ends. Libraries were prepared through RT-PCR. Data came from an Illumina HiSeq 2500. TCRdb itself trimmed the public reads at Q25 with fastp, ran MiXCR and retained productive beta chains. Rows are unified per CDR3 protein, each entry keeping the most common DNA and genes. This sample gives 650,000 to 700,000 distinct CDR3 sequences in total; around 14% of them show up just once. The ten biggest clones cover around 10% of the sample.

This entry is derived from a study of response to subunit inactivated influenza vaccine (dated by TCRdb to the late 2010s). For the study in its entirety: The study used deep quantitative T cell receptor repertoire profiling to track responses to a trivalent subunit inactivated influenza vaccine. What the study reported, not specific to this receptor: The authors proposed that each seasonal influenza vaccination may bring in only a limited number of new T cells.

This specimen consisted of PBMCs from blood, obtained approximately 13 days after vaccination. This sequence originates from a man aged 45-65 years who received an inactivated influenza vaccine. Donor details come from another sample of the same person, matched by shared clones. Rearrangement joined TRBV6-2 or TRBV6-3 to TRBJ2-1; no D gene can be assigned with confidence. The DNA reads TGTGCCAGCAGTTACTACCGAAGCTCCTACAATGAGCAGTTCTTC. It encodes CASSYYRSSYNEQFF.